A single sample is the source of the 28 T cell receptor beta chains below, sequenced in a study of T cell responses to AZD1222 COVID-19 vaccine. Sequencing used immunoSEQ multiplex PCR; TCRdb keeps in-frame clones, though not all of them. Among roughly 200,000 clones listed, roughly 91% were seen once. The sequencing used peripheral blood, collected on day 0 of MenACWY control vaccination. The receptors were sampled from an adult in good health.

The V gene is TRBV11-1, the J gene TRBJ1-1; D not certain. Germline V gene data show CDR1 as SGHAT and CDR2 as FQDESV (reference sequence). The germline V and J ends were trimmed by 3 bases and 1 base, with 9 bases remaining between them. This CDR3 is 14 amino acids long. CDR3 in amino acids: CASSFEGSNTEAFF. The CDR3, as DNA: TGTGCCAGCAGCTTCGAGGGATCGAACACTGAAGCTTTCTTT.

This clone was recorded only once. The chain recombines TRBV4-3 with TRBJ1-2, with TRBD1 identical over 7 bases. The ends lost 2 bases at V and 0 bases at J; junction bases unmatched: 3. The CDR3 contains 15 residues. CDR1 is LGHNA and CDR2 is YSLEER in the germline V gene. The CDR3 here is CASSQRDRTNYGYTF. The CDR3, as DNA: TGCGCCAGCAGCCAAAGGGACAGAACTAACTATGGCTACACCTTC.

CDR3 sequence: CASSPSGVTIYF. As DNA, the CDR3 is TGTGCCAGTAGTCCTTCTGGGGTTACCATATATTTT. The rearrangement uses TRBV19 and TRBJ1-3; D is unclear. This CDR3 contains 12 residues. In germline, CDR1 is LNHDA, CDR2 SQIVND (reference sequence). The V gene lost 5 bases and the J gene lost 10 bases, with 12 bases spanning the gap. Full variable domain (remainder filled in from reference TRBV19 and TRBJ1-3): DGGITQSPKYLFRKEGQNVTLSCEQNLNHDAMYWYRQDPGQGLRLIYYSQIVNDFQKGDIAEGYSVSREKKESFPLTVTSAQKNPTAFYLCASSPSGVTIYFGEGSWLTVV.

J is TRBJ1-1 and V is TRBV7-9; D unresolved. The ends were cut back, 4 bases at V and 4 bases at J, with 7 bases in the middle. The length of the CDR3 is 12 residues. Germline CDR1 and CDR2: SEHNR and FQNEAQ (reference sequence). The CDR3: CASSWVSTEAFF. The CDR3 bases are TGTGCCAGCAGCTGGGTGAGCACTGAAGCTTTCTTT.

The V and J genes are TRBV18 and TRBJ1-2; unclear D gene. V lost 1 base and J lost 5, with 29 bases in between. The CDR3 is 20 amino acids. The V gene's germline CDR1 is KGHSH and CDR2 LQKENI. CDR3 nucleotides: TGTGCCAGCTCACCACGGGTCGATGGAGGACCTGAGTCCCAATTTTATGGCTACACCTTC. Protein sequence: CASSPRVDGGPESQFYGYTF.

Concerning this clone itself: At one end the junction does not follow the germline gene, possibly because of a read error. The chain couples TRBV3-1 (or the pseudogene TRBV3-2) to TRBJ2-5; maybe TRBD1 (5 bases). The CDR3 consists of 15 residues. CDR1 is LGHDT, CDR2 YNNKEL, per germline (reference sequence). The DNA for the CDR3 is TGTGCCAGCAGCCAGAGAAGACAGCAACAAGGGACCCAGTACTTC. Amino acids: CASSQRRQQQGTQYF.

The rearrangement joins TRBV18 to TRBJ1-1; D unclear. Germline CDR1 KGHSH, CDR2 LQKENI. V was shortened by 5 bases and J by 3 bases, with 10 bases between the two germline ends. This CDR3 has 13 residues. CDR3 protein: CASSSEVYTEAFF. Written as DNA, the CDR3 is TGTGCCAGCTCATCGGAGGTTTACACTGAAGCTTTCTTT.

This rearrangement joins TRBV19 to TRBJ1-3; D is perhaps TRBD1 (6 bases). The CDR3 is 14 residues long. Germline-derived CDR1 and CDR2 are LNHDA and SQIVND (reference sequence). With 9 bases removed from V and 1 base from J, the gap between germline ends came to 13 bases. CDR3 loop: CASTGLFSGNTIYF. Written as DNA, the CDR3 is TGTGCCAGCACAGGGCTTTTTTCTGGAAACACCATATATTTT.

This clone was seen just once. The rearrangement joins TRBV19 to TRBJ1-5, with D perhaps matching TRBD1 (6 bases). V was shortened by 5 bases and J by 0 bases, with 14 bases between the two germline ends. Germline assignment: CDR1 LNHDA and CDR2 SQIVND (reference sequence). This CDR3 has 16 amino acids. CDR3 in DNA: TGTGCCAGTAGTCCCCGACAGGTCTATAGCAATCAGCCCCAGCATTTT. Its protein product is CASSPRQVYSNQPQHF.

This chain connects TRBV18 to TRBJ2-7; 7 bases are shared with TRBD2. J gave up 2 bases and V 2 bases, and 6 bases lay outside the gene matches. The CDR3 contains 15 residues. Germline V gene data show CDR1 as KGHSH and CDR2 as LQKENI. CDR3 bases: TGTGCCAGCTCACCAAAAGCTCGGGGGGCCTACGAGCAGTACTTC. Its translation: CASSPKARGAYEQYF.

The rearrangement links TRBV11-2 to TRBJ2-7; D uncertain. CDR1 and CDR2 (germline): SGHAT, FQNNGV. This CDR3 region has 13 residues. Trimming pared 0 bases from V and 6 bases from J, leaving 9 bases between. The chain's CDR3 is CASSLDRQSEQYF. As DNA, the CDR3 is TGTGCCAGCAGCTTAGATCGCCAGAGCGAGCAGTACTTC.

The chain joins TRBV6-5 to TRBJ2-7; 9 bases align to TRBD1. This CDR3 region has 15 residues. J lost 3 bases, V lost 6 bases, and 9 bases had no gene match. Germline V gives CDR1 MNHEY, CDR2 SVGAGI. In nucleotides, the CDR3 is TGTGCCAGCAGCCGCCAACAGGGGGCGCACTACGAGCAGTACTTC. This sequence encodes CASSRQQGAHYEQYF.

In its sample, this clone was seen once. The rearrangement joins TRBV5-8 to TRBJ2-1; TRBD2 matches 8 bases. The V gene's germline CDR1 is SGHTS and CDR2 YDEGEE. The CDR3 runs to 14 residues. The ends lost 1 base at V and 10 bases at J; junction bases unmatched: 7. The CDR3 coding sequence is TGTGCCAGCAGCTTGTTAGCGGGGACTGGGGAGCAGTTCTTC. It yields the protein CASSLLAGTGEQFF.

DNA of the CDR3: TGTGCCGGGCAACTAGCGGGGGATCAAGAGACCCAGTACTTC. Protein product: CAGQLAGDQETQYF. This sequence joins TRBV6-5 and TRBJ2-5; 11 positions match TRBD2. The CDR3 runs 14 residues. Germline V gives CDR1 MNHEY, CDR2 SVGAGI. Trimming removed 11 bases from V and 2 bases from J; junction bases left unmatched: 7.

The chain combines TRBV15 with TRBJ1-1; no clear D. From germline, CDR1 is LNHNV and CDR2 YYDKDF (reference sequence). Deletions cut 0 bases from V and 6 bases from J, with 8 bases between. The CDR3 runs to 13 residues. The CDR3 DNA is TGTGCCACCAGCAGAGATATTAGGCCTGAAGCTTTCTTT. It codes for CATSRDIRPEAFF.

This clone is a singleton in its sample. The chain uses TRBV19 and TRBJ2-6; D is ambiguous. V was cut by 2 bases and J by 0 bases, with 5 bases left in between. This CDR3 is built from 15 residues. The germline CDR1 and CDR2 sequences are LNHDA and SQIVND (reference sequence). The CDR3 reads CASSIKSSGANVLTF. In nucleotides, the CDR3 is TGTGCCAGTAGTATAAAAAGCTCTGGGGCCAACGTCCTGACTTTC.

The rearrangement links TRBV7-9 to TRBJ2-2; D perhaps matches TRBD1 (7 bases). The germline gives CDR1 SEHNR, CDR2 FQNEAQ (reference sequence). This CDR3 is 12 amino acids long. With 5 bases removed from V and 10 bases from J, the gap between germline ends came to 11 bases. CDR3 loop: CASSPGGQELFF. The CDR3 nucleotides read TGTGCCAGCAGCCCAGGGGGGCAGGAGCTGTTTTTT.

The chain links TRBV28 to TRBJ1-2, with TRBD1 identical over 7 bases. Trimming at V came to 7 bases and at J to 6 bases, leaving 5 bases not matched to a gene. Germline assignment: CDR1 MDHEN and CDR2 SYDVKM. The CDR3 extends over 12 amino acids. CDR3 sequence: CASKSGGNGYTF. DNA for the CDR3: TGTGCCAGCAAATCAGGGGGAAATGGCTACACCTTC.

This clone has just a few counts. The chain combines TRBV11-2 with TRBJ1-3; no firm D call. Per germline, CDR1 SGHAT and CDR2 FQNNGV. The CDR3 has 16 residues. Trimming left V 2 bases short and J 8 bases short, with 19 bases between. The CDR3 spells CASSLSRETALDTIYF. The CDR3 DNA sequence: TGTGCCAGCAGCTTAAGCCGGGAGACCGCGTTGGACACCATATATTTT. Based on the CDR3 plus reference TRBV11-2 and TRBJ1-3, the full variable domain is EAGVAQSPRYKIIEKRQSVAFWCNPISGHATLYWYQQILGQGPKLLIQFQNNGVVDDSQLPKDRFSAERLKGVDSTLKIQPAKLEDSAVYLCASSLSRETALDTIYFGEGSWLTVV.

This chain connects TRBV6-1 to TRBJ2-5, with 7 bases fitting TRBD2. Trimming cost V 3 bases and J 2 bases; bases outside gene matches: 3. CDR1 is MNHNS and CDR2 is SASEGT in the germline V gene. There are 14 residues in the CDR3. The CDR3 nucleotides are TGTGCCAGCAGTGACCCCGGGGGGCAAGAGACCCAGTACTTC. It translates to CASSDPGGQETQYF.

V is TRBV4-3 and J is TRBJ1-2; D not certain. Germline V gene data show CDR1 as LGHNA and CDR2 as YSLEER. CDR3 size: 15 residues. V dropped 0 bases and J dropped 2 bases, with 10 bases sitting between them. For the CDR3, the DNA is TGCGCCAGCAGCCAAGATGTGGGGTCAAACTATGGCTACACCTTC. Its translation is CASSQDVGSNYGYTF.

The genes are TRBV7-6 and TRBJ2-1, with TRBD2 identical over 10 bases. Looked up from germline, CDR1 is SGHVS and CDR2 is FNYEAQ. The CDR3 covers 15 residues. V lost 5 bases, J lost 7 bases, and 8 bases stayed unmatched. The CDR3 DNA follows: TGTGCCAGCAGCGTAACTAGCGGGGTGGGGAATGAGCAGTTCTTC. It translates to CASSVTSGVGNEQFF. Variable domain in full (rest from reference TRBV7-6 and TRBJ2-1): GAGVSQSPRYKVTKRGQDVALRCDPISGHVSLYWYRQALGQGPEFLTYFNYEAQQDKSGLPNDRFSAERPEGSISTLTIQRTEQRDSAMYRCASSVTSGVGNEQFFGPGTRLTVL.

V is TRBV5-4 and J is TRBJ2-7; no firm D call. The CDR3 extends over 13 amino acids. The germline V gene encodes CDR1 SGHNT and CDR2 YYREEE (reference sequence). The ends were cut back, 4 bases at V and 5 bases at J, with 13 bases in the middle. The CDR3 sequence: CASSPETFHEQYF. Here the CDR3 DNA reads TGTGCCAGCAGCCCGGAGACCTTCCACGAGCAGTACTTC.

This sequence joins TRBV7-2 and TRBJ1-2; tentatively, D is TRBD1 (5 bases). The CDR3 is 13 residues long. CDR1 and CDR2 (germline): SGHTA, FQGNSA. V lost 5 bases and J 8 bases, leaving 15 bases between the germline ends. The CDR3 nucleotides read TGTGCCAGCAGCCTAAACCGGGACGGAGGCTACACCTTC. Its translation is CASSLNRDGGYTF.

The chain links TRBV29-1 to TRBJ1-5, with a tentative D call TRBD1 (5 bases). Germline CDR1 SQVTM, CDR2 ANQGSEA. The CDR3 sequence is 13 residues long. V lost 6 bases to trimming and J lost 5 bases, with 14 bases between them. The CDR3 reads CSVAVGGDQPQHF. CDR3 DNA sequence: TGCAGCGTCGCAGTGGGGGGGGATCAGCCCCAGCATTTT.

Only one count was recorded for this clone. This chain links TRBV6-1 with TRBJ1-2; no clear D gene. Trimming cost V 2 bases and J 4 bases, with 11 bases left between them. The V gene's germline CDR1 is MNHNS and CDR2 SASEGT. The length of the CDR3 is 14 residues. CDR3 in amino acids: CASSEWEGPYGYTF. For the CDR3, the DNA is TGTGCCAGCAGTGAATGGGAAGGACCCTATGGCTACACCTTC.

The rearrangement links TRBV19 to TRBJ1-2; possibly TRBD1 for D (6 bases). The V and J ends lost 2 bases and 7 bases respectively, with 11 bases between them. Germline CDR1 reads LNHDA; CDR2 reads SQIVND (reference sequence). The CDR3 is made up of 13 amino acids. In nucleotides, the CDR3 is TGTGCCAGTAGTATAAACAGGGTGGTTGGCTACACCTTC. This gives the protein CASSINRVVGYTF.

The rearrangement joins TRBV28 to TRBJ2-2, with a possible D match to TRBD2 (5 bases). The CDR3 is made up of 12 amino acids. V dropped 8 bases and J dropped 4 bases, with 8 bases sitting between them. The germline gives CDR1 MDHEN, CDR2 SYDVKM. In DNA, the CDR3 is TGTGCCAGCCACGCGGGCACCGGGGAGCTGTTTTTT. Its translation: CASHAGTGELFF.